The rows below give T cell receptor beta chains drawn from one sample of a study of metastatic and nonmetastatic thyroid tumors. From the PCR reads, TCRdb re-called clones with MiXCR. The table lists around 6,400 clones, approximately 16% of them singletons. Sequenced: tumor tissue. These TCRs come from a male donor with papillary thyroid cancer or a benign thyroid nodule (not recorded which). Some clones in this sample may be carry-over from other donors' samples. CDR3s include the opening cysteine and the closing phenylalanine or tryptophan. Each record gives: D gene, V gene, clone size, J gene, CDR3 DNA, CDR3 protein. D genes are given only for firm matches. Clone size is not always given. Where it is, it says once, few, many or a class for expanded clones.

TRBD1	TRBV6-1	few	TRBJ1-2	TGTGCCAGCCGGGGACAGGCTGCCGGCTACACCTTC	CASRGQAAGYTF
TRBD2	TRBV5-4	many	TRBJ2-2	TGTGCCAGCAGCTTGGGGAAATTCGGGACTAGCGGGAGTCGCGGGGAGCTGTTTTTT	CASSLGKFGTSGSRGELFF
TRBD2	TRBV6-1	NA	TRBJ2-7	TGTGCTAGCGGACAAACTAGCGGTAGTGCTTACGAGCAGTACTTC	CASGQTSGSAYEQYF
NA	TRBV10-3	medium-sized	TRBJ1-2	TGTGCCATCAGTGTTAGTGGGGACTATGGCTACACCTTC	CAISVSGDYGYTF
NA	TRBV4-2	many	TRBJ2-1	TGTGCCAGCAGCCAAGACGAGGCCCTTGGTTATGAGCAGTTCTTC	CASSQDEALGYEQFF
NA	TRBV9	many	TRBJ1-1	TGTGCCAGCAGCCCTAGTGGGGGAGTGGGCACTGAAGCTTTCTTT	CASSPSGGVGTEAFF
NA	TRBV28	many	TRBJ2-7	TGTGCCAGCAGTTTCCAGGTGACAGGGAGGTACGAGCAGTACTTC	CASSFQVTGRYEQYF
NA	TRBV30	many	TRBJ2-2	TGTGCCGTTACCAATCAGGGGTCGGGCCAGTTGGGGAACACCGGGGAGCTGCTTTTT	CAVTNQGSGQLGNTGELLF
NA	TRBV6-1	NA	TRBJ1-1	TGTGCCAGCAGTGAAGGGATGTGGACTGAAGCTTTCTTT	CASSEGMWTEAFF
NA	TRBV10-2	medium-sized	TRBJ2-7	TGCGCCAGCAGTGAGTCGACGTTGGCGTTTGAGCAGTACTTC	CASSESTLAFEQYF
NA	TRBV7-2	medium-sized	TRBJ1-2	TGTGCCAGCAGCTCAGCATCAGGGATGGGCTACACCTTC	CASSSASGMGYTF
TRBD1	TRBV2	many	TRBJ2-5	TGTGCCAGCAGTCCCGGGACAGGCCAAGAGACCCAGTACTTC	CASSPGTGQETQYF
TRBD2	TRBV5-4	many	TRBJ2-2	TGTGCCAGCAGCTTCTCGGGGGGGGCCGTTGGGGAGCTGTTTTTT	CASSFSGGAVGELFF
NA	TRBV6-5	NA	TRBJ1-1	TGTGCCAGCAGTTGGGCTGGGGGCCAGGAAGCTTTCTTT	CASSWAGGQEAFF
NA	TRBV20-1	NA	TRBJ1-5	TGCAGTGCTAGAGGGAAGGATGGCCAGCCCCAGCATTTT	CSARGKDGQPQHF
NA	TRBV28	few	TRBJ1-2	TGCCCCTCCTTTGAGCTATTAGGCAGGTACGGCTACACCTTC	CPSFELLGRYGYTF
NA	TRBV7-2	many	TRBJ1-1	TGTGCCAGCAGCGAAGACCAGAACACTGAAGCTTTCTTT	CASSEDQNTEAFF
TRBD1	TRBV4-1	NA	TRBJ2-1	TGCGCCAGCAGCCAGGGATTGAGACAGGGGCCGGCTTTTGAGCAGTTCTTC	CASSQGLRQGPAFEQFF
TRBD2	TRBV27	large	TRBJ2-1	TGTGCCAGCAAAACGGGAGGTTCCTACAATGAGCAGTTCTTC	CASKTGGSYNEQFF
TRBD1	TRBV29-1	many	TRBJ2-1	TGCAGCGTTGGACAGGGTTTTATAGGGCAGTTCTTC	CSVGQGFIGQFF
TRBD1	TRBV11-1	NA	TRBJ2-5	TGTGCCAGCAGCGGGGACAGGGGGACGGAGACCCAGTACTTC	CASSGDRGTETQYF
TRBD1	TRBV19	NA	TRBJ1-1	TGTGCCAGTAGGCCGGGACAGGGTTCAACTGAAGCTTTCTTT	CASRPGQGSTEAFF
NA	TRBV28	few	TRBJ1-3	TGTGCCAGCAGTCCGAACCAGGTGAACACCATATATTTT	CASSPNQVNTIYF
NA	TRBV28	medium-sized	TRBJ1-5	TGTGCCAGCAGTTTACTGGATTGGACTTTTGATCAGCCCCAGCATTTT	CASSLLDWTFDQPQHF
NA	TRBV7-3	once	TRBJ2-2	TGTGCCAGCAGCTCTGACCTAGCAGGCACCGGGGAGCTGTTTTTT	CASSSDLAGTGELFF
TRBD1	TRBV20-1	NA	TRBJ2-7	TGCAGTGCTAGACAGGGGGCGCCGGAGCAGTACTTC	CSARQGAPEQYF
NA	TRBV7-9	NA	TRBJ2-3	TGTGCCAGCAGGGCGGGGAGATCCACAGATACGCAGTATTTT	CASRAGRSTDTQYF
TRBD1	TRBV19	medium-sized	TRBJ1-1	TGTGCCGCGCAGGGGGGGATGAACACTGAAGCTTTCTTT	CAAQGGMNTEAFF
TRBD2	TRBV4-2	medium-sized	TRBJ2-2	TGTGCCAGCAGCCAAGAGGGGAGGGGCGGGGAGCTGTTTTTT	CASSQEGRGGELFF
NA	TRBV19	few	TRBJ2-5	TGTGCCAGTATGTCCAGATTGGGGATGGGGACCCAGTACTTC	CASMSRLGMGTQYF
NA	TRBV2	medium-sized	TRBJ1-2	TGTGCCAGCAGTGAAGGGGCAGTCAACTATGGCTACACCTTC	CASSEGAVNYGYTF
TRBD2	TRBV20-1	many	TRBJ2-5	TGCAGTGCTAGAGACTTAGCGGGGGGGTTTGAGACCCAGTACTTC	CSARDLAGGFETQYF
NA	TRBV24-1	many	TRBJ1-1	TGTGCCTTCGACGGGGGGGAAGCTTTCTTT	CAFDGGEAFF
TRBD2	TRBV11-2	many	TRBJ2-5	TGTGCCAGCAGCTCAGCGGCAAGCGGGGGGCGGGAGACCCAGTACTTC	CASSSAASGGRETQYF
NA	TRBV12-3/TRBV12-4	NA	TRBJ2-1	TGTGCCAGCAGCCCGGTGATAACTCACTACAATGAGCAGTTCTTC	CASSPVITHYNEQFF
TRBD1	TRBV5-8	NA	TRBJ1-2	TGTGCCAGCAGCTTACCAGACAGGGTTTATGGCTACACCTTC	CASSLPDRVYGYTF
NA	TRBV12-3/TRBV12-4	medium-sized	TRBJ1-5	TGTGCCAGCACCCTCACAGGGTCGGGCCAGCCCCAGCATTTT	CASTLTGSGQPQHF
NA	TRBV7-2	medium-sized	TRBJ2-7	TGTGCCAGCAGCTTAGACAGAGGAGGATTCTACGAGCAGTACTTC	CASSLDRGGFYEQYF
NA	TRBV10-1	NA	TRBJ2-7	TGCGCCAGCAGTGAGTTCCAGGGTGGGAACGAGCAGTACTTC	CASSEFQGGNEQYF
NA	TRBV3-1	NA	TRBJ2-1	TGTGCCAGCAGTTCTCCCCGGGATGCATGTGAGCAGTTCTTC	CASSSPRDACEQFF
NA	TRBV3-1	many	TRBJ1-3	TGTGCCAGCAGCTATAGACAGGTTCCCTCTGGAAACACCATATATTTT	CASSYRQVPSGNTIYF
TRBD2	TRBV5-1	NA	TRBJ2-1	TGCGCCAGCAGCCCCAGGGCTAGCGGATACAATGACCATTTCTTC	CASSPRASGYNDHFF
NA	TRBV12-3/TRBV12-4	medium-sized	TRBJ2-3	TGTGCCAGCAGCACCGGGACAGATACGCAGTATTTT	CASSTGTDTQYF
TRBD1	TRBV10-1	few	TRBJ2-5	TGCGCCAGCAGTGACTGGACAGGGGCCGGGGGGACCCAGTACTTC	CASSDWTGAGGTQYF
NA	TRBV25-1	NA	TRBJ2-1	TGTGCCAGCACCATACCAGGGGGAGGGGAGCAGTTCTTC	CASTIPGGGEQFF
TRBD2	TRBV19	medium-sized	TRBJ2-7	TGTGCCAGTAGTATCCTAGCGGGGGATTCCTACGAGCAGTACTTC	CASSILAGDSYEQYF
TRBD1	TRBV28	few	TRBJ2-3	TGTGCCAGCAGTACACCGGGACAGGGACTCCCATATTTGCAGTATTTT	CASSTPGQGLPYLQYF